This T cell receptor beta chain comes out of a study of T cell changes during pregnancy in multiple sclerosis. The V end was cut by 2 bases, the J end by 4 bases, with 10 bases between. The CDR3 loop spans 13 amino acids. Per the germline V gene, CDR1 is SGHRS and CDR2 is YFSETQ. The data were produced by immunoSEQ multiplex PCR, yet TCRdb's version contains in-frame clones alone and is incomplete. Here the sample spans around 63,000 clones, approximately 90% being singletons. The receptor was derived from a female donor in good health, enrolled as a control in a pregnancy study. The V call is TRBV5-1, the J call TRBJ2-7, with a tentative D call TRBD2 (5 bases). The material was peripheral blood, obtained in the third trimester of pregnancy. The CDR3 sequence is CASSFGSLYEQYF. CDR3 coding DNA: TGCGCCAGCAGCTTTGGGAGCCTTTACGAGCAGTACTTC.